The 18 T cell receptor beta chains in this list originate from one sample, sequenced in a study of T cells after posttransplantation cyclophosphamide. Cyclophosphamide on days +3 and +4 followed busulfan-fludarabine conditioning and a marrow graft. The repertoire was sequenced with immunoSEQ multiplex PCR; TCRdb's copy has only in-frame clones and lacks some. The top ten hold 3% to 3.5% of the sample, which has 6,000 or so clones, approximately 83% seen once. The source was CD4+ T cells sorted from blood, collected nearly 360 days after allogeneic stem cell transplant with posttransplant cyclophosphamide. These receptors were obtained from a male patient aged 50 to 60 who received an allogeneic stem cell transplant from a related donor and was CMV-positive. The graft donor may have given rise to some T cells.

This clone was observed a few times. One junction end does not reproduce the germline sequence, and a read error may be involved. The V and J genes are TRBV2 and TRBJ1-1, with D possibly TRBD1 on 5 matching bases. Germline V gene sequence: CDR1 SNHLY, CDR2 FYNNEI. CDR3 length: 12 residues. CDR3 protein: CASSEDSTGLPF. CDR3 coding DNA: TGTGCCAGCAGTGAAGATTCTACAGGCCTGCCCTTT.

The DNA for the CDR3 is TGTGCCAGCAGCCCTGACAGACGAGGCTACACCTTC. Translating it yields CASSPDRRGYTF. The chain joins TRBV6-1 to TRBJ1-2; D is possibly TRBD1 (5 bases). The CDR3 runs 12 residues. Deletions cut 6 bases from V and 8 bases from J, with 13 bases between. Germline V gene lookup returns CDR1 MNHNS and CDR2 SASEGT.

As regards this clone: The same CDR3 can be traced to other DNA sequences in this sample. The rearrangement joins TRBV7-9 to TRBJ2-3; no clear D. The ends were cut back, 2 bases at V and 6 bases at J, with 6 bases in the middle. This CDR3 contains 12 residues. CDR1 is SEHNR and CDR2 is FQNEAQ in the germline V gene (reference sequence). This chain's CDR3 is CASSLRRDTQYF. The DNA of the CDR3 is TGTGCCAGCAGCTTACGGCGGGATACGCAGTATTTT.

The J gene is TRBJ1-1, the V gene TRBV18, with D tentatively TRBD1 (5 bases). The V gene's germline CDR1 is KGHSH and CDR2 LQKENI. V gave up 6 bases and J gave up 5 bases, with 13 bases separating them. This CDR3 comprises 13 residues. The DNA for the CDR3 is TGTGCCAGCTCCCCGAGGGGAGGTACTGAAGCTTTCTTT. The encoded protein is CASSPRGGTEAFF.

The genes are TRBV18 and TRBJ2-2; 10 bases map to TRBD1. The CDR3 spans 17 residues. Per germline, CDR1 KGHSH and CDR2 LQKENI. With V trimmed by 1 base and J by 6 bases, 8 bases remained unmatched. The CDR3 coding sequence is TGTGCCAGCTCACCACGAGCGGGACAGGGGAAGCCCGGGGAGCTGTTTTTT. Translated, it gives CASSPRAGQGKPGELFF.

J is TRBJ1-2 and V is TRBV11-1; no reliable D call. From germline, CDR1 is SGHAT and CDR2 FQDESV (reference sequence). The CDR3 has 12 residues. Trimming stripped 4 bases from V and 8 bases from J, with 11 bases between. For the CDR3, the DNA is TGTGCCAGCAGCTGGGAGGGAGACGGCTACACCTTC. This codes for CASSWEGDGYTF. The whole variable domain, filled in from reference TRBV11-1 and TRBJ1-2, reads EAEVAQSPRYKITEKSQAVAFWCDPISGHATLYWYRQILGQGPELLVQFQDESVVDDSQLPKDRFSAERLKGVDSTLKIQPAELGDSAMYLCASSWEGDGYTFGSGTRLTVV.

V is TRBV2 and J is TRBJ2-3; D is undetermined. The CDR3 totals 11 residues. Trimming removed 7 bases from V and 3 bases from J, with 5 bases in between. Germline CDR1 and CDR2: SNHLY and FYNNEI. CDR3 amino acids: CASTYTDTQYF. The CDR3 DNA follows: TGTGCCAGCACCTATACAGATACGCAGTATTTT.

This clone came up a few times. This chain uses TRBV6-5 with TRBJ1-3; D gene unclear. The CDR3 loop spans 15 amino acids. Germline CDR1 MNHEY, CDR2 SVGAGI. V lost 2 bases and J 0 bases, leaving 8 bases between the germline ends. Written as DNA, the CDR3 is TGTGCCAGCAGTTACGAGGGTCCCTCTGGAAACACCATATATTTT. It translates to CASSYEGPSGNTIYF.

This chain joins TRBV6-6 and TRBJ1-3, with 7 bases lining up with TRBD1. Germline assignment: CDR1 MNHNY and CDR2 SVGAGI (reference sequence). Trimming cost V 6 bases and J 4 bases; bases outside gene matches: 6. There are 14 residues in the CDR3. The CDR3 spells CASRISDRGNTIYF. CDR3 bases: TGTGCCAGCAGAATATCGGACAGGGGAAACACCATATATTTT.

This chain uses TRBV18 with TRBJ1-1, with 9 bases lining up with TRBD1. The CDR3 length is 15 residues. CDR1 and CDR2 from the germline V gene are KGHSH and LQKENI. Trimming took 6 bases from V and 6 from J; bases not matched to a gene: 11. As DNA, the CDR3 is TGTGCCAGCTCCCTCCAGGACAGGGGAGTTCCTGAAGCTTTCTTT. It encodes CASSLQDRGVPEAFF.

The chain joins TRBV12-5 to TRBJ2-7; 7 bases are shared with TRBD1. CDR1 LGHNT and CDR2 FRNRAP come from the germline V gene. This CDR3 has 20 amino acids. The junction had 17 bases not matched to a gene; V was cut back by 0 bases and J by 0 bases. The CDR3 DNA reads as TGTGCTAGTGGTTTGGTATCAGAGGGACAGATATCCTGGAGCTCCTACGAGCAGTACTTC. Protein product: CASGLVSEGQISWSSYEQYF.

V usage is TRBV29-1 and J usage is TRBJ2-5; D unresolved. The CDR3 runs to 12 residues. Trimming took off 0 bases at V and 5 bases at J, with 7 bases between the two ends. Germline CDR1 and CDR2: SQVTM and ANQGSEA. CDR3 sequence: CSVEDQWETQYF. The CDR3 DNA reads TGCAGCGTTGAAGATCAGTGGGAGACCCAGTACTTC.

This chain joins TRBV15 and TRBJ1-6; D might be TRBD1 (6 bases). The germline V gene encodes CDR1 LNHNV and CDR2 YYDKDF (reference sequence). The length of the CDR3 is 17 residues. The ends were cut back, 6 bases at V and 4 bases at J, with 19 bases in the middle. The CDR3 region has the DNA TGTGCCACCAGACTAGGTGTTCAGACAGGTTATAATTCACCCCTCCACTTT. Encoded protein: CATRLGVQTGYNSPLHF.

CDR3 region: CASSLLSSTEAFF. CDR3 DNA sequence: TGTGCCAGCAGTTTACTGTCCAGCACTGAAGCTTTCTTT. The rearrangement joins TRBV27 to TRBJ1-1, with D unresolved. The V end lost 2 bases, the J end lost 4 bases, and 8 bases lay between the germline ends. The CDR3 is 13 amino acids. Germline CDR1 is MNHEY and CDR2 is SMNVEV (reference sequence).

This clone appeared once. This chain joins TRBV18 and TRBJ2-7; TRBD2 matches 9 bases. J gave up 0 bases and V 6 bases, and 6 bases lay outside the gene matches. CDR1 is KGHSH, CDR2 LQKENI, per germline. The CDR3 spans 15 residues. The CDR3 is CASSTGLANSYEQYF. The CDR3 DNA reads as TGTGCCAGCTCTACCGGACTAGCGAACTCCTACGAGCAGTACTTC.

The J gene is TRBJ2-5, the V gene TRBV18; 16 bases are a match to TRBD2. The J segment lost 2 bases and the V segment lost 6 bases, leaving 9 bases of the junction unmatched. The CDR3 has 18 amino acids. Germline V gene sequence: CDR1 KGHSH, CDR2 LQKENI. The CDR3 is CASSPGLAGGWTQETQYF. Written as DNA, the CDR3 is TGTGCCAGCTCGCCGGGACTAGCGGGAGGGTGGACACAAGAGACCCAGTACTTC. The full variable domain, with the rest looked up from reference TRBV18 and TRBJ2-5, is NAGVMQNPRHLVRRRGQEARLRCSPMKGHSHVYWYRQLPEEGLKFMVYLQKENIIDESGMPKERFSAEFPKEGPSILRIQQVVRGDSAAYFCASSPGLAGGWTQETQYFGPGTRLLVL.

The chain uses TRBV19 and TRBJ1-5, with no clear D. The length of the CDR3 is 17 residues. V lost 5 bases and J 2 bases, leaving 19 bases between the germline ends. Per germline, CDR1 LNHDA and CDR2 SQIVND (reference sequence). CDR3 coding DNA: TGTGCCAGTAGTTTTACCGCGGGGTCTGTGGGCAATCAGCCCCAGCATTTT. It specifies CASSFTAGSVGNQPQHF.

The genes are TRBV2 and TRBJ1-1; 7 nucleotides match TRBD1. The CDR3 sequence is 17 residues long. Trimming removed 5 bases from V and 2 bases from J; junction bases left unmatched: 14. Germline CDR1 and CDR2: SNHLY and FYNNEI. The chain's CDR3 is CASSPPSTGNPNTEAFF. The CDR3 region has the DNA TGTGCCAGCAGTCCTCCCTCGACAGGGAATCCTAACACTGAAGCTTTCTTT.